Below are 2 T cell receptor beta chains sequenced from a single sample in a study of T cell responses to AZD1222 COVID-19 vaccine. Sequencing used immunoSEQ multiplex PCR; TCRdb keeps in-frame clones, though not all of them. The table records roughly 180,000 clones, about 90% of them present only once. The source was peripheral blood, collected on day 0 of AZD1222 vaccination. Every receptor here comes from an adult in good health.

The gene calls are TRBV30 and TRBJ1-3, with no clear D. Trimming cost V 3 bases and J 2 bases, with 8 bases left between them. The CDR3 is made up of 13 amino acids. Germline CDR1 and CDR2: GTSNPN and SVGIG (reference sequence). For the CDR3, the DNA is TGTGCCTGGAGGGGCGCCCCTGGAAACACCATATATTTT. This translates into CAWRGAPGNTIYF.

The chain employs TRBV6-1 and TRBJ2-2; maybe TRBD1 (6 bases). Germline assignment: CDR1 MNHNS and CDR2 SASEGT. The CDR3 consists of 16 residues. Trimming pared 2 bases from V and 5 bases from J, leaving 15 bases between. The CDR3 DNA reads as TGTGCCAGCAGTGAACCCACAGGGATAAAGACCGGGGAGCTGTTTTTT. Encoded protein: CASSEPTGIKTGELFF.